Presented here are 30 T cell receptor beta chains from one specimen sequenced in a study of OX40 agonist ivuxolimab in advanced cancers. TCRdb's table, derived via immunoSEQ multiplex PCR, lists solely in-frame clones and lacks some. In the table there are 15,000 to 20,000 clones, 73% of which are singletons. The material sequenced was CD4+ or CD8+ T cells sorted from blood, taken in a trial of the OX40 agonist ivuxolimab. The source of these receptors is an adult with an advanced solid tumor such as melanoma, head and neck, liver or kidney cancer.

The chain has TRBV7-9 and TRBJ2-3; unclear D gene. The CDR3 has 14 amino acids. The ends were cut back, 8 bases at V and 2 bases at J, with 14 bases in the middle. Germline CDR1 SEHNR, CDR2 FQNEAQ (reference sequence). The CDR3 region is CASESPHVTDTQYF. The CDR3 DNA follows: TGTGCCAGCGAATCACCTCACGTCACAGATACGCAGTATTTT.

J is TRBJ1-1 and V is TRBV19, with D perhaps matching TRBD1 (5 bases). The germline V gene has CDR1 LNHDA and CDR2 SQIVND (reference sequence). Trimming stripped 6 bases from V and 1 base from J, with 18 bases between. This CDR3 contains 16 residues. The CDR3 DNA sequence: TGTGCCAGTAGAAAGACTCAGGGAAAGAGGAACACTGAAGCTTTCTTT. This translates into CASRKTQGKRNTEAFF.

The V and J genes are TRBV19 and TRBJ1-2, with D possibly being TRBD1 (5 bases). CDR1 and CDR2 (germline): LNHDA, SQIVND (reference sequence). The ends were cut back, 3 bases at V and 4 bases at J, with 12 bases in the middle. The CDR3 loop spans 14 amino acids. The CDR3 DNA reads TGTGCCAGTAGTATCGCTGAGGGGAGCTATGGCTACACCTTC. It translates to CASSIAEGSYGYTF.

J is TRBJ1-5 and V is TRBV7-6, with 8 bases that match TRBD1. The CDR3 is 17 residues long. V trimming: 4 bases; J trimming: 0 bases; junction bases outside the gene matches: 8. Germline CDR1 reads SGHVS; CDR2 reads FNYEAQ. CDR3 nucleotides: TGTGCCAGCAGCTACGACAGGGGACCAACTAGCAATCAGCCCCAGCATTTT. The encoded protein is CASSYDRGPTSNQPQHF.

The chain uses TRBV29-1 and TRBJ2-7; D may be TRBD2 (5 bases). Germline CDR1 SQVTM, CDR2 ANQGSEA. V lost 5 bases, J lost 4 bases, and 9 bases lay in between. CDR3 length: 11 amino acids. The DNA of the CDR3 is TGCAGCGTTTTCGGAGGATACGAGCAGTACTTC. It is translated as CSVFGGYEQYF.

The rearrangement joins TRBV7-9 to TRBJ1-2; 7 bases are shared with TRBD1. This CDR3 comprises 15 residues. Germline V lookup: CDR1 SEHNR, CDR2 FQNEAQ (reference sequence). The trim removed 1 base at V and 3 bases at J, leaving 5 bases unmatched. CDR3 nucleotides: TGTGCCAGCAGCTTAGGGGGACAGCCATACTATGGCTACACCTTC. As protein: CASSLGGQPYYGYTF.

This clone has more than one count but fewer than ten. The chain employs TRBV4-1 and TRBJ2-1; D is perhaps TRBD2 (6 bases). The CDR3 is 15 amino acids. CDR1 is MGHRA, CDR2 YSYEKL, per germline. V lost 0 bases and J lost 7, with 13 bases in between. The CDR3 spells CASSQEGGFNNEQFF. The CDR3 coding sequence is TGCGCCAGCAGCCAAGAGGGAGGATTTAATAATGAGCAGTTCTTC.

V gene TRBV9 combines with J gene TRBJ2-1; 15 bases match TRBD2. Germline trimming cut 0 bases from V and 7 bases from J; bases unmatched to any gene: 11. CDR1 is SGDLS and CDR2 is YYNGEE in the germline V gene. The length of the CDR3 is 19 residues. Here the CDR3 DNA reads TGTGCCAGCAGCGTAGTTGGACTAGCGGGAGGGCCGGGGCATAATGAGCAGTTCTTC. This gives the protein CASSVVGLAGGPGHNEQFF. Complete variable domain (other parts from reference TRBV9 and TRBJ2-1): DSGVTQTPKHLITATGQRVTLRCSPRSGDLSVYWYQQSLDQGLQFLIQYYNGEERAKGNILERFSAQQFPDLHSELNLSSLELGDSALYFCASSVVGLAGGPGHNEQFFGPGTRLTVL.

DNA for the CDR3: TGTGCCAGCAGCCAAGATCGGGGGGTGATCGGTGAAGCTTTCTTT. As protein: CASSQDRGVIGEAFF. The rearrangement uses TRBV14 and TRBJ1-1, with D tentatively TRBD1 (5 bases). The CDR3 covers 15 residues. Germline CDR1 and CDR2: SGHDN and FVKESK. V lost 0 bases and J 7 bases, leaving 15 bases between the germline ends. Drawing the rest from reference TRBV14 and TRBJ1-1, the complete variable domain is EAGVTQFPSHSVIEKGQTVTLRCDPISGHDNLYWYRRVMGKEIKFLLHFVKESKQDESGMPNNRFLAERTGGTYSTLKVQPAELEDSGVYFCASSQDRGVIGEAFFGQGTRLTVV.

The gene calls are TRBV11-2 and TRBJ1-1; perhaps TRBD1 as D (6 bases). Looked up from germline, CDR1 is SGHAT and CDR2 is FQNNGV. The CDR3 is 14 residues long. V was shortened by 1 base and J by 6 bases, with 12 bases between the two germline ends. The CDR3 loop reads CASSLGGPESEAFF. The DNA for the CDR3 is TGTGCCAGCAGCTTAGGGGGGCCAGAGTCTGAAGCTTTCTTT.

The chain joins TRBV29-1 to TRBJ2-2; 11 nucleotides line up with TRBD1. The V and J ends lost 3 bases and 6 bases, in that order; junction bases with no gene match: 6. The length of the CDR3 is 15 residues. CDR1 SQVTM and CDR2 ANQGSEA come from the germline V gene. The CDR3 DNA reads TGCAGCGTTGATCCCGGGACAGGGGGACCCGGGGAGCTGTTTTTT. This codes for CSVDPGTGGPGELFF.

This clone appeared a few times. This sequence joins TRBV19 and TRBJ2-2; no reliable D call. V lost 7 bases to trimming and J lost 6 bases, with 3 bases between them. CDR1 is LNHDA and CDR2 is SQIVND in the germline V gene (reference sequence). The CDR3 consists of 10 residues. The CDR3 sequence is CASKAGELFF. DNA of the CDR3: TGTGCCAGTAAGGCCGGGGAGCTGTTTTTT.

The genes are TRBV27 and TRBJ2-2; D uncertain. Per the germline V gene, CDR1 is MNHEY and CDR2 is SMNVEV (reference sequence). The CDR3 contains 14 residues. V was shortened by 2 bases and J by 8 bases, with 12 bases between the two germline ends. This CDR3 reads CASSLTVLGGELFF. CDR3 in DNA: TGTGCCAGCAGTTTAACCGTTTTGGGTGGGGAGCTGTTTTTT.

This clone was observed a few times. V usage is TRBV7-9 and J usage is TRBJ2-7; 8 bases agree with TRBD2. This CDR3 has 13 residues. CDR1 and CDR2 (germline): SEHNR, FQNEAQ (reference sequence). Trimming cost V 6 bases and J 6 bases; bases outside gene matches: 7. The CDR3 reads CASRIGTRGEQYF. CDR3 DNA sequence: TGTGCCAGCAGAATCGGGACTAGAGGCGAGCAGTACTTC.

The J gene is TRBJ2-7, the V gene TRBV29-1; D remains unclear. Germline CDR1 reads SQVTM; CDR2 reads ANQGSEA. CDR3 length: 14 residues. The V end was cut by 5 bases, the J end by 7 bases, with 21 bases between. The CDR3 reads CSVPSPASRFEQYF. The DNA for the CDR3 is TGCAGCGTTCCGAGCCCGGCGTCCCGTTTTGAGCAGTACTTC.

CDR3: CASSMVGDEQYF. CDR3 nucleotides: TGTGCCAGTAGTATGGTAGGGGACGAGCAGTACTTC. The chain links TRBV19 to TRBJ2-7, with D perhaps matching TRBD1 (5 bases). V dropped 3 bases and J dropped 5 bases, with 8 bases sitting between them. The V gene's germline CDR1 is LNHDA and CDR2 SQIVND (reference sequence). The CDR3 consists of 12 residues.

This chain uses TRBV10-1 with TRBJ2-7; possibly TRBD2 for D (5 bases). Germline V gene data show CDR1 as WNHNN and CDR2 as SYGVQD (reference sequence). The CDR3 consists of 13 residues. Trimming left V 9 bases short and J 3 bases short, with 15 bases between. The CDR3, as DNA: TGCGCCAGGGAGGAACCAGAGATCTACGAGCAGTACTTC. Encoded protein: CAREEPEIYEQYF.

V is TRBV4-3 and J is TRBJ1-5; D unclear. CDR3 length: 13 amino acids. CDR1 and CDR2 from the germline V gene are LGHNA and YSLEER. Trimming took off 0 bases at V and 0 bases at J, with 0 bases between the two ends. The CDR3 DNA is TGCGCCAGCAGCCAAGATAGCAATCAGCCCCAGCATTTT. Its translation: CASSQDSNQPQHF.

This rearrangement joins TRBV2 to TRBJ2-5; D not resolved. CDR3 size: 13 residues. In germline, CDR1 is SNHLY, CDR2 FYNNEI. Trimming shortened V by 7 bases and J by 0 bases, and 9 bases separated the two germline ends. The CDR3 DNA reads TGTGCCAGCATCCCCCCGAACCAAGAGACCCAGTACTTC. This codes for CASIPPNQETQYF. Filled out from reference TRBV2 and TRBJ2-5, the complete variable domain reads EPEVTQTPSHQVTQMGQEVILRCVPISNHLYFYWYRQILGQKVEFLVSFYNNEISEKSEIFDDQFSVERPDGSNFTLKIRSTKLEDSAMYFCASIPPNQETQYFGPGTRLLVL.

The chain links TRBV27 to TRBJ2-5; D is ambiguous. CDR3 size: 13 residues. Trimming removed 3 bases at V and 0 bases at J, with 5 bases between. CDR1 is MNHEY, CDR2 SMNVEV, per germline (reference sequence). The CDR3: CASSFSYQETQYF. CDR3 DNA: TGTGCCAGCAGTTTTTCCTACCAAGAGACCCAGTACTTC.

The J gene is TRBJ1-1, the V gene TRBV6-5, with a possible D match to TRBD1 (5 bases). Germline V gives CDR1 MNHEY, CDR2 SVGAGI. Deletions cut 5 bases from V and 3 bases from J, with 13 bases between. This CDR3 contains 14 residues. The CDR3 protein is CASSTYQGYTEAFF. CDR3 nucleotide sequence: TGTGCCAGCAGTACTTATCAGGGTTACACTGAAGCTTTCTTT.

This clone was counted only a few times. V usage is TRBV5-6 and J usage is TRBJ2-3; D unclear. Germline CDR1 and CDR2: SGHDT and YYEEEE. This CDR3 contains 14 residues. V was clipped by 0 bases and J by 2 bases, with 7 bases between them. The CDR3 bases are TGTGCCAGCAGCTTGGTCTACGACACAGATACGCAGTATTTT. Translation gives CASSLVYDTDTQYF.

CDR3 sequence: CASSEGPLTDTQYF. The CDR3 nucleotides read TGCGCCAGCAGTGAGGGACCTCTCACAGATACGCAGTATTTT. The chain links TRBV10-2 to TRBJ2-3; no clear D. Germline CDR1 reads WSHSY; CDR2 reads SAAADI. The CDR3 contains 14 residues. Trimming cost V 2 bases and J 2 bases, with 8 bases left between them.

This clone was seen once. The chain joins TRBV19 to TRBJ2-2, with D hard to call. Germline loops: CDR1 LNHDA, CDR2 SQIVND (reference sequence). Trimming removed 3 bases from V and 6 bases from J, with 8 bases in between. The CDR3 has 13 residues. CDR3 coding DNA: TGTGCCAGTAGTATTACGGCGCCCGGGGAGCTGTTTTTT. As protein: CASSITAPGELFF.

About this clone itself: This likely reflects a read error, since a far larger clone is one base away. The genes are TRBV11-3 and TRBJ2-1, with TRBD1 matching over 7 bases. The CDR3 contains 15 residues. Germline CDR1 and CDR2: SGHNT and YENEEA. V dropped 5 bases and J dropped 4; count of bases not matched to a gene: 8. The chain's CDR3 is CASSRDRVTYNEQFF. In DNA, the CDR3 is TGTGCCAGCAGCCGCGACAGGGTGACTTACAATGAGCAGTTCTTC.

This rearrangement joins TRBV4-1 to TRBJ2-7, with 14 bases that match TRBD2. V was pared by 5 bases and J by 4 bases, with 4 bases of the junction left unmatched. The length of the CDR3 is 15 residues. Germline lookup yields CDR1 MGHRA and CDR2 YSYEKL. The chain's CDR3 is CASSYGTSGSYEQYF. As DNA, the CDR3 is TGCGCCAGCAGCTACGGGACTAGCGGGAGTTACGAGCAGTACTTC.

V is TRBV6-5 and J is TRBJ1-1, with D maybe TRBD1 (6 bases). Trimming took off 0 bases at V and 4 bases at J, with 9 bases between the two ends. This CDR3 is 14 amino acids long. CDR1 and CDR2 (germline): MNHEY, SVGAGI. The CDR3 DNA is TGTGCCAGCAGTTACTCGGGGGCTGGCACTGAAGCTTTCTTT. Translation: CASSYSGAGTEAFF.

This chain links TRBV10-2 with TRBJ2-7; D not certain. This CDR3 is 11 amino acids long. Germline V gene data show CDR1 as WSHSY and CDR2 as SAAADI. V shed 2 bases and J shed 7 bases, with 6 bases lying between them. The CDR3 DNA reads as TGCGCCAGCAGTGAGGGTCGTGAGCAGTACTTC. It is translated as CASSEGREQYF.

V usage is TRBV11-2 and J usage is TRBJ2-7, with 7 bases that match TRBD1. The CDR3 loop spans 13 amino acids. Germline CDR1 reads SGHAT; CDR2 reads FQNNGV. After removal of 5 bases from V and 1 base from J, the junction contained 2 bases not matched to a gene. The CDR3 spells CASSQTGSYEQYF. In DNA, the CDR3 is TGTGCCAGCAGCCAGACAGGGTCCTACGAGCAGTACTTC.

The chain has TRBV4-2 and TRBJ2-3, with 8 bases lining up with TRBD1. Germline assignment: CDR1 LGHNA and CDR2 YNFKEQ. This CDR3 spans 16 amino acids. The V segment lost 3 bases and the J segment 5 bases; nucleotides outside the gene matches: 10. The CDR3 DNA sequence: TGTGCCAGCAGCCAGGGGCAACAGGGGGTCGGAGATACGCAGTATTTT. Translation: CASSQGQQGVGDTQYF.